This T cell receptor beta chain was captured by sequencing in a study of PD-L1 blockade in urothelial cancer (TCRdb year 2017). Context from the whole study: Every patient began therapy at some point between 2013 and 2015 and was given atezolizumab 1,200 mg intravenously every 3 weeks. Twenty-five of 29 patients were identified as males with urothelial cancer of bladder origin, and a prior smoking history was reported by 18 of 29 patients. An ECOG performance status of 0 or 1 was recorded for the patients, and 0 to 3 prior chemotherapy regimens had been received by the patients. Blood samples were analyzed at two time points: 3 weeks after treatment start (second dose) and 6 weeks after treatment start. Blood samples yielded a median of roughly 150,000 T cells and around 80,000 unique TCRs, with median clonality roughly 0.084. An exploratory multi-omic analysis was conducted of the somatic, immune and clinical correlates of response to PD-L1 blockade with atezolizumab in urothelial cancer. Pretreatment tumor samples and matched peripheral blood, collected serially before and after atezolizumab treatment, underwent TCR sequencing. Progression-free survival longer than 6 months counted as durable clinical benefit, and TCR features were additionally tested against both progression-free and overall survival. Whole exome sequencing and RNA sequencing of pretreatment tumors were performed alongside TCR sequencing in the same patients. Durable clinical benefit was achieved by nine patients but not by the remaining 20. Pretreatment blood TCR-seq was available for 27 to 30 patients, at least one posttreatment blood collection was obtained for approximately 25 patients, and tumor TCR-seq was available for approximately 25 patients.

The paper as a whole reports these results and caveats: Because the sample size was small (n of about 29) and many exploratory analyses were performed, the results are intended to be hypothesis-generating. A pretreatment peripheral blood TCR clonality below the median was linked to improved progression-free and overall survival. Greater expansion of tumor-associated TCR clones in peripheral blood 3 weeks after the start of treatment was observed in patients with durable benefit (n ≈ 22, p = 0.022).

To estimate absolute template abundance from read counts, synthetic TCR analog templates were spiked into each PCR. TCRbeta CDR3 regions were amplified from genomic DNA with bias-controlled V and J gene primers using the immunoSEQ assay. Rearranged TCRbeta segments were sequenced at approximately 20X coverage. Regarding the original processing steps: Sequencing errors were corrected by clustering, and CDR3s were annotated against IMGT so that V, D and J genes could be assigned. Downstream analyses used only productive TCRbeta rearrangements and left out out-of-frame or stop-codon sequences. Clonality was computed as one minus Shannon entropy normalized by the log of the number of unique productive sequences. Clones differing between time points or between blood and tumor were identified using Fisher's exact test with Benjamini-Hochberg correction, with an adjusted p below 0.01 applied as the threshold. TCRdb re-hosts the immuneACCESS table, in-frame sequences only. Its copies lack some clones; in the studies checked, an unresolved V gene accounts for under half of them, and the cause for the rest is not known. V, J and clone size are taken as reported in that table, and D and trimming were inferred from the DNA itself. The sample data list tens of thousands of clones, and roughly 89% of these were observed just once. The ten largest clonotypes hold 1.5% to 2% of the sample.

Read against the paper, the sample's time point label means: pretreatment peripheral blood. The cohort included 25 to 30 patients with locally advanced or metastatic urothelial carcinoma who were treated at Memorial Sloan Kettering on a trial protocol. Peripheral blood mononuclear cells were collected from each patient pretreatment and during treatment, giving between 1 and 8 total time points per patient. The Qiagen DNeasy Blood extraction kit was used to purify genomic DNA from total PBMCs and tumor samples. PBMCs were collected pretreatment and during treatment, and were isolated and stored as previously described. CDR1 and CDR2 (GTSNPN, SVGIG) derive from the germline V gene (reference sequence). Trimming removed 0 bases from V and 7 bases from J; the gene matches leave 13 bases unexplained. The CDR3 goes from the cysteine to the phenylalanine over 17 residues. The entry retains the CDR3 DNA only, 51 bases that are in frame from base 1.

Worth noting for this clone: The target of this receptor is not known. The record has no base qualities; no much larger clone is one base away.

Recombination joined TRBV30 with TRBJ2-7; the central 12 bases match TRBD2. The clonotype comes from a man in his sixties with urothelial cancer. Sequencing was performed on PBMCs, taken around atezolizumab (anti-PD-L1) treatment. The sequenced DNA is TGTGCCTGGAGTGTAGGACTAGCGGGAACCAGGGGTTCGGAGCAGTACTTC. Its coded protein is CAWSVGLAGTRGSEQYF.